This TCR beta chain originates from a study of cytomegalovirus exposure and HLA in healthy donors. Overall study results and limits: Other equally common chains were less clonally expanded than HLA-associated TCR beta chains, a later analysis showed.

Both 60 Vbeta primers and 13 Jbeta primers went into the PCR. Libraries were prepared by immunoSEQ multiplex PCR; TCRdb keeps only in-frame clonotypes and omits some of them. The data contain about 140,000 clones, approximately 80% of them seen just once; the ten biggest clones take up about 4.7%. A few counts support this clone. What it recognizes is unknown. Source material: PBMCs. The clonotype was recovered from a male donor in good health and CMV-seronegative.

In DNA form, the CDR3 reads TGTGCCATCAAGGACAGTCGTAGCAATCAGCCCCAGCATTTT. This encodes CAIKDSRSNQPQHF. V is TRBV10-3 and J is TRBJ1-5; the D gene is possibly TRBD1 (6 bases). V shed 7 bases and J shed 0 bases, with 10 bases lying between them. The CDR3 runs 14 residues. Germline CDR1 is ENHRY and CDR2 is SYGVKD.